This T cell receptor beta chain appears in the sequencing data of a study of T cells in tuberculosis (dated by TCRdb to between 2017 and 2018). Regarding the complete study: In the study, CD1B tetramers and high-throughput TCR immunosequencing were combined to characterize T cells specific for the mycobacterial lipid antigen glucose monomycolate (GMM).

The research as a whole found: T cells that bind the CD1B-GMM tetramer with low affinity may not have been captured by the stringent sort gate.

Between the V and J ends, shortened by 0 bases and 8 bases respectively, the junction contains 14 bases. The germline V gene sets CDR1 to LGHNA and CDR2 to YSLEER. There are 15 amino acids in the CDR3, from cysteine to phenylalanine inclusive. The entry retains the CDR3 DNA only, 45 bases that are in frame from base 1. TCR-alpha and TCR-beta chains were sequenced unpaired, so chain pairing information was not available. The immunoSEQ multiplex PCR assay was used to generate TCR libraries, with TCR-beta and/or TCR-alpha/delta assays applied to each sample. The amplified TCR libraries were sequenced using the Illumina high-throughput platform. Concerning the study's data processing: Clustering and dimensionality reduction were performed using pairwise TCRdist distances among GMM-specific receptors from ex vivo sorted or in vitro expanded T cells. Sequence motifs defined by gene usage and CDR3 content were checked for enrichment by comparing tetramer-positive and tetramer-negative populations. TCRdb obtained this table from immuneACCESS and retained in-frame rearrangements with V and J assigned. These tables miss some clones; where compared with another copy, unresolved V genes account for less than half of the shortfall, and the remainder is unexplained. V, J and clone size were drawn from that table, and D and trimming were deduced from the DNA. The sample table contains about 58,000 clones; only one count was recorded for approximately 88% of them. Just over 20% of the sample comes from the top ten.

After being thawed and rested overnight, PBMC were stained with GMM-loaded CD1B tetramer, a Live/Dead dye and anti-CD3, and were then sorted on a FACS Aria II. C32 glucose monomycolate purified from Rhodococcus equi was loaded onto CD1B tetramers. Before cryopreservation, the PBMC later used for tetramer sorting had been depleted of CD14-expressing monocytes as part of a separate study. From each donor, about 100,000 tetramer-negative cells were sorted and analyzed together with the tetramer-positive cells. Antigen-specific T cells were sorted from several healthy South African adults using GMM-loaded CD1B tetramers. This clone has just one count. The input lacks base qualities; no much larger clone sits a single base away.

The chain is made from TRBV4-3 and TRBJ1-3; confidence is insufficient to name the D gene. This clonotype was sampled from an adult woman with latent tuberculosis. Material: CD1b-GMM tetramer-negative cells sorted from PBMCs. What the cell subset or site label conveys for this sample: T cells not binding CD1B-GMM tetramer, sorted from same donor. CDR3 region: CASSQERGSGDTIYF. The bases read TGCGCCAGCAGCCAAGAGCGGGGTTCTGGCGACACCATATATTTT.